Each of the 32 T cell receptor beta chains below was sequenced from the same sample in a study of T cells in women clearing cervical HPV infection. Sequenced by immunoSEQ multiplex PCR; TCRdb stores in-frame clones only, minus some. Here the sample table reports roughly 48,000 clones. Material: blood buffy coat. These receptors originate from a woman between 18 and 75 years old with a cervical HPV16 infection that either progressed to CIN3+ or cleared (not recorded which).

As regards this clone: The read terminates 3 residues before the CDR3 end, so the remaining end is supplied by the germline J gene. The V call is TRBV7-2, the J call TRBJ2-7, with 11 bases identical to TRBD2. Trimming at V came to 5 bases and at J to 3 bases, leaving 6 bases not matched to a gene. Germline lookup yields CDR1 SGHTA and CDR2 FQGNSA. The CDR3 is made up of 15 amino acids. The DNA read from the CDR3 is TGTGCCAGCAGCCCGGGACTAGCGGCCTACTACGAG. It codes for CASSPGLAAYYE. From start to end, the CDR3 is CASSPGLAAYYEQYF.

CDR3 bases read: TGTGCCTGGAGTCGTGCGCAAAATCAGCCC. It encodes CAWSRAQNQP. The complete CDR3 sequence is CAWSRAQNQPQHF. The chain has TRBV30 and TRBJ1-5; D gene ambiguous. The read gets to within 3 residues of the CDR3 end, and the germline J gene fills in the rest. CDR3 length: 13 amino acids. The V end was cut by 2 bases, the J end by 4 bases, with 9 bases between. CDR1 is GTSNPN, CDR2 SVGIG, per germline (reference sequence).

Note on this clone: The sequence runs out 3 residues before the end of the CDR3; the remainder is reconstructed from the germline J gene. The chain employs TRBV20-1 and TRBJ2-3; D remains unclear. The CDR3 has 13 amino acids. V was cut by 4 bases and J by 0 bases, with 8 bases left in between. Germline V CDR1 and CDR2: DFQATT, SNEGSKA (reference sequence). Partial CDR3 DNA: TGCAGTGCTACTGAAAGGAGCACAGATACG. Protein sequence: CSATERSTDT. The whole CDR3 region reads CSATERSTDTQYF.

Incomplete CDR3 DNA: TGTGCCAGCAGGGGGAGCCCCAGGGGTACCTACACTGAA. It translates to CASRGSPRGTYTE. From start to end, the CDR3 is CASRGSPRGTYTEAFF. This rearrangement joins TRBV2 to TRBJ1-1, with D possibly being TRBD1 (6 bases). The read gets to within 3 residues of the CDR3 end, and the germline J gene fills in the rest. With 6 bases removed from V and 3 bases from J, the gap between germline ends came to 20 bases. The CDR3 runs 16 residues. In germline, CDR1 is SNHLY, CDR2 FYNNEI.

This CDR3 reads CASSTAGSMGPQHF. Incomplete CDR3 DNA: TGTGCCAGTAGTACGGCGGGCTCCATGGGGCCC. The genes are TRBV19 and TRBJ1-5; D remains ambiguous. The CDR3 extends 3 residues past the end of the read, so its final part is completed from the germline J gene. The CDR3 sequence is 14 residues long. CDR1 is LNHDA and CDR2 is SQIVND in the germline V gene (reference sequence). V was pared by 4 bases and J by 9 bases, with 16 bases between.

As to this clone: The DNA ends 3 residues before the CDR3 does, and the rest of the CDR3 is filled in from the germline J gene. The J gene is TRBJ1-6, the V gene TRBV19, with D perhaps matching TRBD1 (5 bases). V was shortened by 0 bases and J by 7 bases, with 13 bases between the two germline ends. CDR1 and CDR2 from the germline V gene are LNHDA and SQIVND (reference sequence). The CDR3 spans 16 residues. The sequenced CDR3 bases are TGTGCCAGTAGTATAGAGGGGCGGCCCAGAAATTCACCC. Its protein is CASSIEGRPRNSP. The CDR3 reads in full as CASSIEGRPRNSPLHF.

The DNA read from the CDR3 is TGCGCCAGCAGCCCCCAGGGAAGAGGGACCGGGGAG. This sequence encodes CASSPQGRGTGE. The complete CDR3 sequence is CASSPQGRGTGELFF. The chain has TRBV5-1 and TRBJ2-2, with D perhaps TRBD1 or TRBD2 (5 bases each). Read coverage stops 3 residues before the CDR3 terminus; the germline J gene supplies the remainder. The CDR3 length is 15 residues. The germline V gene has CDR1 SGHRS and CDR2 YFSETQ. V was trimmed by 4 bases and J by 5 bases, leaving 15 bases between them.

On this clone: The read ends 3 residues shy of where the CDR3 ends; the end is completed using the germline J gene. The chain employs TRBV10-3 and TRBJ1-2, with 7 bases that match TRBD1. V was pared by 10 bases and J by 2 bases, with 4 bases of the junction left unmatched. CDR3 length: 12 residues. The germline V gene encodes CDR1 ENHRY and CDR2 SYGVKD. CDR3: CATEGQNYGYTF. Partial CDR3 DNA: TGTGCCACCGAGGGACAGAACTATGGC.

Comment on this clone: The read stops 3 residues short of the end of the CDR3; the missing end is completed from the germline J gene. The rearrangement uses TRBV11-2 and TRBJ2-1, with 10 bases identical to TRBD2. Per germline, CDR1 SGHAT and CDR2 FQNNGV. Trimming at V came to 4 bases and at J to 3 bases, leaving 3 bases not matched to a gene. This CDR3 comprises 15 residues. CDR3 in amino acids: CASSSLAGVYNEQFF. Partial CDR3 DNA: TGTGCCAGCAGCTCGCTAGCGGGGGTCTACAATGAG.

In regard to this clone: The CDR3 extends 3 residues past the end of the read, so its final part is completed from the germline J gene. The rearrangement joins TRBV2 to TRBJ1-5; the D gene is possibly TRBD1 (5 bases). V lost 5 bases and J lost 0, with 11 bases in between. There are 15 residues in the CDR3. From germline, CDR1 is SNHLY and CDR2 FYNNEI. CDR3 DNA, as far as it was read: TGTGCCAGCAGTTTACGACAGAATAGCAATCAGCCC. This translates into CASSLRQNSNQP. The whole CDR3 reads CASSLRQNSNQPQHF.

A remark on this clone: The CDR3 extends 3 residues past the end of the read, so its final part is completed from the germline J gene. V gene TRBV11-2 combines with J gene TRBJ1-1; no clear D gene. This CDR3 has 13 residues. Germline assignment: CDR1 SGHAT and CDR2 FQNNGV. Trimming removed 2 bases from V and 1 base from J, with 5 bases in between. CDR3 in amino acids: CASSLTANTEAFF. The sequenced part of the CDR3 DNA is TGTGCCAGCAGCTTAACTGCGAACACTGAA.

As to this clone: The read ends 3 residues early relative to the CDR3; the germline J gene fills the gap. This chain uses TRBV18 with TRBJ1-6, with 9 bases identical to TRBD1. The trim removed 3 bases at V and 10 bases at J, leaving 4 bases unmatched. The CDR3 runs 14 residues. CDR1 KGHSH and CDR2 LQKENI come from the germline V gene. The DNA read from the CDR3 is TGTGCCAGCTCACCCGGGACAGGGAAATCACCC. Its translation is CASSPGTGKSP. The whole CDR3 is CASSPGTGKSPLHF.

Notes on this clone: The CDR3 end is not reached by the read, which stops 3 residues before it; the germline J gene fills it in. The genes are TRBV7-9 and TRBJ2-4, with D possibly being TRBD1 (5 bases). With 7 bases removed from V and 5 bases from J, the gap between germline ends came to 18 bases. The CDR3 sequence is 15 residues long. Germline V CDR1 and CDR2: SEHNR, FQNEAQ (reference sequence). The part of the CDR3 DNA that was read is TGTGCCAGCATGAAGACAGATCACCTAGAAAACATT. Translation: CASMKTDHLENI. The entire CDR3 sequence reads CASMKTDHLENIQYF.

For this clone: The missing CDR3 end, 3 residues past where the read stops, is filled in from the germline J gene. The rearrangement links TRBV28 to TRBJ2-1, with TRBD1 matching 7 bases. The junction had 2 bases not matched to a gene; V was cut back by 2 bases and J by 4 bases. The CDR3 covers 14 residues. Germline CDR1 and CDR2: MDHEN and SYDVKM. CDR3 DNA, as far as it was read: TGTGCCAGCAGTTTACGGGACAGATACAATGAG. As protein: CASSLRDRYNE. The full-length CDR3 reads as CASSLRDRYNEQFF.

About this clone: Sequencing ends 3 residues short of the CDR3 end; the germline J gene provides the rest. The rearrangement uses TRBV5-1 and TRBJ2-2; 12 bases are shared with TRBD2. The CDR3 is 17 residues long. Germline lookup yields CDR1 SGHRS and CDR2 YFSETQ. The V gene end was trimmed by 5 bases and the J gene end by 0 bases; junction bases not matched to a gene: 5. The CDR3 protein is CASRPSGGASNTGELFF. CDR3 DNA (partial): TGCGCCAGCAGGCCTAGCGGGGGGGCCTCGAACACCGGGGAG.

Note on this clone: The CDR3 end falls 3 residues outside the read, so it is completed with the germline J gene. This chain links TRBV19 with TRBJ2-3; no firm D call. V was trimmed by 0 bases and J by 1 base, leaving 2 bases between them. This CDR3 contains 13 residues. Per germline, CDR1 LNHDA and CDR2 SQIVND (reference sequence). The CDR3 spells CASSIDGTDTQYF. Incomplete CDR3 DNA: TGTGCCAGTAGTATAGACGGCACAGATACG.

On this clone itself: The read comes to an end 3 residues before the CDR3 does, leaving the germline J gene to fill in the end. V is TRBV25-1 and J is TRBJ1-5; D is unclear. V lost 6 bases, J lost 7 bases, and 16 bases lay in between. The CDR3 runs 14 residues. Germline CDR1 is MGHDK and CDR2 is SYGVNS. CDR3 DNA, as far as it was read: TGTGCCAGCAGCCTGCCTGGAGCGAACCAGCCC. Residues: CASSLPGANQP. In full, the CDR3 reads CASSLPGANQPQHF.

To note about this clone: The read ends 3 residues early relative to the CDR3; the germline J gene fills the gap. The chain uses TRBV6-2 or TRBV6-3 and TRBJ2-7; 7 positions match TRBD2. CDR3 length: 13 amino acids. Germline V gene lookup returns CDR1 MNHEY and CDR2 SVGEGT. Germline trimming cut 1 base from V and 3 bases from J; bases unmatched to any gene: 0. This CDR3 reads CASSYWGGYEQYF. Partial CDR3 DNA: TGTGCCAGCAGTTACTGGGGGGGCTACGAG.

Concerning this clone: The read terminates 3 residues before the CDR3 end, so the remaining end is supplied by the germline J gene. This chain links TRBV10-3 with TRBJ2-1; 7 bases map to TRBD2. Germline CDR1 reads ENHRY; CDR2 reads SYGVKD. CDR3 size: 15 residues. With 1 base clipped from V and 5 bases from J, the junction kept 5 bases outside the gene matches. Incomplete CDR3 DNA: TGTGCCATCAGTGAGTATGGGACTACCAACAATGAG. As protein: CAISEYGTTNNE. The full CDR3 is CAISEYGTTNNEQFF.

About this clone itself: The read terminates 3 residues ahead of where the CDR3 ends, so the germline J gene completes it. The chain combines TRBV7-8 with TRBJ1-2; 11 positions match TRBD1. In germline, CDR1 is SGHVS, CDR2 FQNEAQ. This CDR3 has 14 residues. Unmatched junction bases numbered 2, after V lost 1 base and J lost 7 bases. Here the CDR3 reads CASSLVDRGPGYTF. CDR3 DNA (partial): TGTGCCAGCAGCTTAGTGGACAGGGGGCCTGGC.

The covered CDR3 bases are TGTGCCAGTAACCAGCAGGACACTGAA. Translation gives CASNQQDTE. The entire CDR3 sequence reads CASNQQDTEAFF. The chain combines TRBV19 with TRBJ1-1; no reliable D call. The read ends 3 residues shy of where the CDR3 ends; the end is completed using the germline J gene. This CDR3 contains 12 residues. The germline V gene encodes CDR1 LNHDA and CDR2 SQIVND (reference sequence). The V end lost 7 bases, the J end lost 3 bases, and 9 bases lay between the germline ends.

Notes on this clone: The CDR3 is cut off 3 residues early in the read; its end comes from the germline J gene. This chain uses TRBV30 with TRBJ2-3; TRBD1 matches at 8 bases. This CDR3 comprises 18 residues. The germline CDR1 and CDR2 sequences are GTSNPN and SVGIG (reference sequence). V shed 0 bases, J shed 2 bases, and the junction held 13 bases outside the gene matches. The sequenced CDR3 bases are TGTGCCTGGAGTGTAGGCAGGGGGCGTGGTGGACTCACAGATACG. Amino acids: CAWSVGRGRGGLTDT. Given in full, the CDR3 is CAWSVGRGRGGLTDTQYF.

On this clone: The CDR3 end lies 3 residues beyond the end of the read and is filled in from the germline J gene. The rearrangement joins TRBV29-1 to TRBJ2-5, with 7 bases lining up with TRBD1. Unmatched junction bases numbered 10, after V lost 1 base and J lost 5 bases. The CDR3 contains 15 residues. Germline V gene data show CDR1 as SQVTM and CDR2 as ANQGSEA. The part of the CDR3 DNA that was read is TGCAGCGTTGAAGGAGAGAGGGGGCGAAGTGAGACC. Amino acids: CSVEGERGRSET. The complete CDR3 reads CSVEGERGRSETQYF.

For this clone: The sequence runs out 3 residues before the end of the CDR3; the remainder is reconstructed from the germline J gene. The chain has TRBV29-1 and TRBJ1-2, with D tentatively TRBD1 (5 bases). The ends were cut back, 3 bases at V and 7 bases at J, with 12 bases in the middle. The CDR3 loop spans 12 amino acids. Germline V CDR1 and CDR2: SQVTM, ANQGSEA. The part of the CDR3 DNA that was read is TGCAGCGTTGAGGGTTTTCAGGGTGGC. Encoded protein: CSVEGFQGG. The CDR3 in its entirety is CSVEGFQGGYTF.

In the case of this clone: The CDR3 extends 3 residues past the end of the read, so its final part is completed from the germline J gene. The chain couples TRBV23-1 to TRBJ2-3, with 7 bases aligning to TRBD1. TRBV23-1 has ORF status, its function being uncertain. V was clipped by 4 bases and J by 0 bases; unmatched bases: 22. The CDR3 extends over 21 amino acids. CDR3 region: CASSRFPISGTAIASTDTQYF. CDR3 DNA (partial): TGCGCCAGCAGTCGTTTCCCAATTTCCGGGACAGCGATTGCTAGCACAGATACG.

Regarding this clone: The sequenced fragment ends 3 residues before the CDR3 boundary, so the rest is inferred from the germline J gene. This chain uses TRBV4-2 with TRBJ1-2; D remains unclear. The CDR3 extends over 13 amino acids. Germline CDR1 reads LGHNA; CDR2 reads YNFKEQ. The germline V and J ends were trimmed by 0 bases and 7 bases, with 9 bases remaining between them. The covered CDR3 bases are TGTGCCAGCAGCCAAGACTCCGGGTTTGGC. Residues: CASSQDSGFG. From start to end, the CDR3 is CASSQDSGFGYTF.

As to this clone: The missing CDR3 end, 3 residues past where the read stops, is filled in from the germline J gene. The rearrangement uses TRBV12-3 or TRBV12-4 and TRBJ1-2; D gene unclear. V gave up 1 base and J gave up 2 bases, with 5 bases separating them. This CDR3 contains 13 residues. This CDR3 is CASSLERNYGYTF. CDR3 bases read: TGTGCCAGCAGTTTAGAACGGAACTATGGC.

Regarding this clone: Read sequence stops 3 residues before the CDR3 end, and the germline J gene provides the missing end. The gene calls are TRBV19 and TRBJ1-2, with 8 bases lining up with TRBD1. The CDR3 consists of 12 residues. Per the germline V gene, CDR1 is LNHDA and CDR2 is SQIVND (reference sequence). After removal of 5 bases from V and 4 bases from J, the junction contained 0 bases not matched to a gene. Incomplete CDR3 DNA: TGTGCCAGTAGTGGGACAGGCTATGGC. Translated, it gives CASSGTGYG. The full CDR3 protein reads CASSGTGYGYTF.

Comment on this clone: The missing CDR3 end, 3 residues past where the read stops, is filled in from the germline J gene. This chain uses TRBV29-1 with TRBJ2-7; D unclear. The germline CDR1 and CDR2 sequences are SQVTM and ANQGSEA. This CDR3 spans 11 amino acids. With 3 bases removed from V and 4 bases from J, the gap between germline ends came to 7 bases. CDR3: CSVEWAYEQYF. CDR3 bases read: TGCAGCGTTGAGTGGGCGTACGAG.

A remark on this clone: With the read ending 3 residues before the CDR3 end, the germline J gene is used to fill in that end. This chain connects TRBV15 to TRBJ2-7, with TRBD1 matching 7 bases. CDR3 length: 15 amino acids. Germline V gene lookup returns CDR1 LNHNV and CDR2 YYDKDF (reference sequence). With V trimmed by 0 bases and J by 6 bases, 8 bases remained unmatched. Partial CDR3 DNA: TGTGCCACCAGCAGAGATTGGGGACAGTATCCCGAG. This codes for CATSRDWGQYPE. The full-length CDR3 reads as CATSRDWGQYPEQYF.

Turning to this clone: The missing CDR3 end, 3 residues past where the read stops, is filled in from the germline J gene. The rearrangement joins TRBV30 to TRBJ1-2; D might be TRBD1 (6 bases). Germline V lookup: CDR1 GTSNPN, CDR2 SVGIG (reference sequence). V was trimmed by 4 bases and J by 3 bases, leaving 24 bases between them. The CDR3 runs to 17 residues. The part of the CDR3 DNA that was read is TGTGCCTGGACCAAGGGGGTTAATTCAGGGTTGCACTATGGC. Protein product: CAWTKGVNSGLHYG. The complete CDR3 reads CAWTKGVNSGLHYGYTF.

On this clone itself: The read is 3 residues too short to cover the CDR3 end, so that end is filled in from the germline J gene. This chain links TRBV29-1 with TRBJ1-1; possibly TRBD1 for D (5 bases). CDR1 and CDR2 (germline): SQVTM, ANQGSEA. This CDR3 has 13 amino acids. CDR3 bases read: TGCAGCGTTGAAGATTCAGGGTCCCTGTTG. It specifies CSVEDSGSLL. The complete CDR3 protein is CSVEDSGSLLAFF.